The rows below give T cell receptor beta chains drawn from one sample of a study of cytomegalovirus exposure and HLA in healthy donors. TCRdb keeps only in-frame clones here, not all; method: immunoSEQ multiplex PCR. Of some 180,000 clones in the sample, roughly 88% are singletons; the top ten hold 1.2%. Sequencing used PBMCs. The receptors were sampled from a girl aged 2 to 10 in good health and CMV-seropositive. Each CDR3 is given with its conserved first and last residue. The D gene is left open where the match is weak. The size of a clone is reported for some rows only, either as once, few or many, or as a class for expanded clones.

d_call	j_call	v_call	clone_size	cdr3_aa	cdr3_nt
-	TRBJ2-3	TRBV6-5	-	CASRLSWDSTDTQYF	TGTGCCAGCAGACTTTCCTGGGACTCCACAGATACGCAGTATTTT
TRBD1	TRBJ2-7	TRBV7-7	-	CASSLRGGPGTGGSPYEQYF	TGTGCCAGCAGCTTAAGGGGTGGGCCCGGGACAGGGGGCAGCCCCTACGAGCAGTACTTC
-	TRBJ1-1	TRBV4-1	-	CASSPPGGDTEAFF	TGCGCCAGCAGCCCCCCCGGGGGGGACACTGAAGCTTTCTTT
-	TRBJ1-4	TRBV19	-	CASSNRGKGRRREKLFF	TGTGCCAGTAGTAACCGGGGGAAGGGTCGTCGGAGAGAAAAACTGTTTTTT
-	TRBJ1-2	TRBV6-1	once	CASSEATGISYGYTF	TGTGCCAGCAGTGAAGCAACAGGGATCAGCTATGGCTACACCTTC
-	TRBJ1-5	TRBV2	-	CASSERQSNNQPQHF	TGTGCCAGCAGTGAGCGGCAGAGTAACAATCAGCCCCAGCATTTT
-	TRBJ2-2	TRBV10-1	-	CASSDSDTGELFF	TGCGCCAGCAGTGATTCGGACACCGGGGAGCTGTTTTTT
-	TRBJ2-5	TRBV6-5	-	CASSLTRSGKTQYF	TGTGCCAGCAGCTTGACTCGTTCTGGAAAGACCCAGTACTTC
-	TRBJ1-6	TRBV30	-	CAWRQGFDSPLHF	TGTGCCTGGAGACAGGGATTTGATTCACCCCTCCACTTT
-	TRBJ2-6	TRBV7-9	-	CASSLLLGAGANVLTF	TGTGCCAGCAGCTTATTATTGGGAGCTGGGGCCAACGTCCTGACTTTC
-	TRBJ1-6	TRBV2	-	CASSENRVHSPLHF	TGTGCCAGCAGTGAAAACAGAGTCCATTCACCCCTCCACTTT
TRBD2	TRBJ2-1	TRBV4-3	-	CASSHLGLAGAVEQFF	TGCGCCAGCAGCCACTTGGGACTAGCGGGAGCAGTTGAGCAGTTCTTC
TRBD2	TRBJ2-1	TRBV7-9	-	CASSLPNPFSGRASDEQFF	TGTGCCAGCAGCTTACCTAATCCTTTTAGCGGGAGGGCCTCTGATGAGCAGTTCTTC
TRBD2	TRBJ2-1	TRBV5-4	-	CASSLGLAVDNEQFF	TGTGCCAGCAGCTTGGGACTAGCGGTTGACAATGAGCAGTTCTTC
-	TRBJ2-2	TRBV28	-	CASSLLANTGELFF	TGTGCCAGCAGTTTACTAGCGAACACCGGGGAGCTGTTTTTT
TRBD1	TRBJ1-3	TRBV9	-	CASSGPGTEVSGNTIYF	TGTGCCAGCAGCGGCCCCGGGACAGAGGTTTCTGGAAACACCATATATTTT
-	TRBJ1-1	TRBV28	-	CASSFEHLATEAFF	TGTGCCAGCAGTTTCGAACATCTGGCTACTGAAGCTTTCTTT
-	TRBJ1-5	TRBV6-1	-	CASSEGYTGDGQPQHF	TGTGCCAGCAGTGAAGGGTATACAGGAGACGGTCAGCCCCAGCATTTT
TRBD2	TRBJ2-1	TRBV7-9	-	CASRPSGSPYNEQFF	TGTGCCAGCAGACCTAGCGGGAGCCCCTACAATGAGCAGTTCTTC
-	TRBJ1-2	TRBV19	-	CASSIAHTGMGYTF	TGTGCCAGTAGTATAGCCCATACAGGGATGGGCTACACCTTC
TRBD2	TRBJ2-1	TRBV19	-	CASRGLAGVNEQFF	TGTGCCAGTCGGGGACTAGCGGGAGTGAATGAGCAGTTCTTC
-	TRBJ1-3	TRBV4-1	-	CASSPEGGAISGNTIYF	TGCGCCAGCAGCCCGGAGGGAGGGGCCATCTCTGGAAACACCATATATTTT